This entry features one TCR beta chain sequence. This record comes from a study of CD8 T cells in ankylosing spondylitis. V was cut by 5 bases and J by 0 bases, with 13 bases left in between. The length of the CDR3 is 15 residues. The V gene's germline CDR1 is SGHTA and CDR2 FQGNSA. MiXCR was run by TCRdb on the 5' RACE reads, yielding one entry per CDR3 protein. The sample lists about 210,000 distinct CDR3 sequences, under 8.5% seen once, with roughly 4.9% in the top ten. This chain joins TRBV7-2 and TRBJ1-2; no definite D call. The sample comprised blood, either unsorted or a sorted T cell fraction (not recorded which). This TCR came from a female donor with ankylosing spondylitis or in good health (not recorded which). The CDR3 DNA follows: TGTGCCAGCAGCGTGGAGGGAATCTCTAACTATGGCTACACCTTC. It translates to CASSVEGISNYGYTF.